The present TCR beta chain was sequenced within a study of T cell repertoires in cytomegalovirus infection. The study's findings and limits: Dominating the ex vivo response were HLA-C-restricted CMV-specific TCR beta clonotypes. Carriers of CMV and the relevant HLA type were discriminated by public TCR beta frequency.

MiXCR, applied by TCRdb to the reads, yields one record per CDR3 protein. The data hold about 180,000 distinct CDR3 sequences, with about a sixth observed a single time. Remarks on this clonotype: Its antigen is currently unknown.

Trimming left V 3 bases short and J 2 bases short, with 12 bases between. The CDR3 has 15 amino acids. Germline lookup yields CDR1 SGHVS and CDR2 FQNEAQ. This receptor was obtained from a human donor in good health (CMV status not recorded). Some clones in this sample may be carry-over from other donors' samples. The chain links TRBV7-8 to TRBJ2-3; TRBD1 might be the D (7 bases). The sample was CD8+ T cells from PBMCs. CDR3 DNA: TGTGCCAGCAGCTTCAGGGGGGCCGACACAGATACGCAGTATTTT. Its translation: CASSFRGADTDTQYF. Together with reference TRBV7-8 and TRBJ2-3, the CDR3 gives the full variable domain: GAGVSQSPRYKVAKRGQDVALRCDPISGHVSLFWYQQALGQGPEFLTYFQNEAQLDKSGLPSDRFFAERPEGSVSTLKIQRTQQEDSAVYLCASSFRGADTDTQYFGPGTRLTVL.